This T cell receptor beta chain originates from a study of cytomegalovirus exposure and HLA in healthy donors. PCR employed 60 Vbeta and 13 Jbeta primers. Profiling relied on immunoSEQ multiplex PCR, and the TCRdb table lists in-frame clones only, not all of them. The sample holds roughly 130,000 clones, 84% seen once. The V gene lost 6 bases and the J gene lost 7 bases, with 20 bases spanning the gap. The CDR3 sequence is 15 residues long. Germline assignment: CDR1 MNHNS and CDR2 SASEGT. This TCR was sampled from a man over 45 in good health and CMV-seronegative. The rearrangement uses TRBV6-1 and TRBJ2-3, with D tentatively TRBD1 (6 bases). Sample: PBMCs. The CDR3 coding sequence is TGTGCCAGCAGAAGTATGACAGGATTTCGACATACGCAGTATTTT. It codes for CASRSMTGFRHTQYF.